The subject of this entry is one T cell receptor beta chain. Its antigen remains unidentified. Nothing much larger sits one base from this clone, and base qualities are not available. The entry originates in a study of T cells in Graves' hyperthyroidism and ophthalmopathy (dated by TCRdb to the late 2010s). About the investigation overall: Peripheral blood was collected at initial diagnosis, before any treatment. To identify distinguishing TCR V-J signatures, a discovery cohort of 95 to 100 patients was used, comprising 43 with Graves' ophthalmopathy and 55 to 65 with stable Graves' hyperthyroidism. Prospective prediction of ophthalmopathy was tested in an independent validation cohort consisting of 18 hyperthyroidism patients and 15 or so patients who later progressed to ophthalmopathy. The 95 to 100 discovery patients were divided at random into training and test sets in a 7:3 ratio. In addition, the study compared T-cell repertoires in thyroid tissue and in blood from over 5 Graves' hyperthyroidism patients. After blood sampling, hyperthyroidism patients were treated with methimazole at a starting dose of 30 mg daily, and ophthalmopathy patients were treated with high-dose intravenous methylprednisolone. The paper describes TCR Vbeta CDR3 sequencing of 135 peripheral blood samples, made up of 43 ophthalmopathy patients, more than 70 hyperthyroidism patients and roughly 17 progressor patients.

Overall study results and their limits: During validation, the model predicted progression to ophthalmopathy a median of about 6.5 months ahead of onset, with 70.59% sensitivity and 72.22% specificity. Most expanded thyroid clonotypes (frequency above 0.001) were also detected in blood, a finding suggesting that blood repertoires may reflect thyroid immune responses. No statistical method was used to set the sample size in advance, and investigators knew the group allocation. A model built on a 13 V-J signature distinguished ophthalmopathy from stable hyperthyroidism, reaching 87.88% sensitivity and under 84% specificity in cross-validation and 80%/75% in testing.

TCR beta CDR3 regions were amplified from RNA transcripts. The first round of RT-PCR for the TCR CDR3 was performed with the HTBI primer set and the Qiagen OneStep RT-PCR kit. Libraries were constructed in a second round of multiplex PCR, after which size selection and purification were performed. Sequencing of the libraries was done on an Illumina HiSeq2000 using paired-end 100 bp reads. The original methods were these. SOAPnuke was used to process the raw data, with reads discarded if the reads contained adapters or uncalled bases, had a mean Phred below 15, or lacked an exact constant-primer or identifier match. COPE v1.2.5 was used to merge the high-quality paired reads, and each unique nucleotide sequence was defined as a clonotype. MiTCR v1.1 was used to align clonotypes to the IMGT TRBV, TRBD and TRBJ reference segments. Only V-J combinations with frequency above 0.0001, covering 99% to 99.2% of repertoires, were analysed. A TCS score was defined as the ratio between F50 (clonal expansion) and ExV (chaos), using BLOSUM62-based TCRdist between CDR3 peptides within each V-J. Welch's t-statistics and random forest reduced approximately 520 V-J features to 13, which were used in a naive Bayes classifier (R e1071). In TCRdb, the public reads were trimmed at Q25 with fastp and aligned with MiXCR, with productive beta chains retained. Rows are unified per CDR3 protein, each entry keeping the most common DNA and genes. The V and J calls here are based on TCRdb, not the publication. The sample includes a few hundred thousand distinct CDR3 sequences, with about 15% observed a single time. The top ten hold approximately 29% of the sample.

Looking up the germline V gene yields CDR1 MDHEN and CDR2 SYDVKM. The CDR3, cysteine through phenylalanine, is 13 amino acids long. This entry keeps only the CDR3 DNA: 39 bases, framed from base 1. The V and J ends are trimmed by 3 bases and 5 bases, leaving 10 bases between them. Stable Graves' hyperthyroidism was defined as the absence of progression to ophthalmopathy over 18 months of follow-up. Hyperthyroidism patients were newly diagnosed, had a disease duration of under 2 months, and were aged 18 to 65 years. The study excluded patients with uncontrolled infections, other autoimmune diseases, pregnancy or lactation. Clinical symptoms, serum thyroxine and TRAb, thyroid ultrasound, and orbital computed tomography formed the basis for the diagnoses. PBMCs were isolated from approximately 10 ml of fresh peripheral blood by Ficoll-Paque density gradient centrifugation. Total RNA was extracted with Trizol reagent, and quality was checked on an Agilent 2100 Bioanalyzer.

Sequencing input: blood. This chain is built from TRBV28 and TRBJ1-2, with no confidently assigned D gene. The TCR sequence derives from a woman between 25 and 40 years old with Graves' hyperthyroidism. The CDR3 region reads CASSFRGGYGYTF. The sequenced DNA is TGTGCCAGCAGTTTTCGAGGCGGTTATGGCTACACCTTC.